What follows are 19 T cell receptor beta chains derived from one specimen sequenced in a study of shared clonotypes between healthy human individuals. Repertoires were generated with immunoSEQ multiplex PCR, while TCRdb's copy carries only in-frame clones and drops some. The profile shows around 370,000 clones, around 96% of them singletons. Source material: memory CD8+ T cells sorted from blood. Subset of the sample: CD45RO+ cells pooled with CCR7-negative TemRA cells. Receptor source: a man aged 25 to 40 in good health.

This rearrangement joins TRBV27 to TRBJ2-7, with 10 bases that match TRBD2. Trimming at V came to 0 bases and at J to 5 bases, leaving 10 bases not matched to a gene. The length of the CDR3 is 17 residues. Germline CDR1 MNHEY, CDR2 SMNVEV (reference sequence). The CDR3 region is CASSLSRLAGVIHEQYF. The CDR3, as DNA: TGTGCCAGCAGTTTATCGAGGCTAGCGGGAGTTATCCACGAGCAGTACTTC.

The chain is built from TRBV7-4 and TRBJ1-1; TRBD1 might be the D (6 bases). The CDR3 is made up of 16 amino acids. The germline V gene encodes CDR1 SGHVT and CDR2 SQSDAQ. V shed 0 bases and J shed 4 bases, with 15 bases lying between them. The CDR3 sequence: CASSLARGGPGTEAFF. The CDR3 DNA reads as TGTGCCAGCAGCTTAGCCCGTGGGGGGCCAGGCACTGAAGCTTTCTTT.

This rearrangement joins TRBV6-5 to TRBJ2-1; tentatively, D is TRBD2 (6 bases). There are 14 residues in the CDR3. Germline V CDR1 and CDR2: MNHEY, SVGAGI. V shed 2 bases and J shed 10 bases, with 15 bases lying between them. The CDR3 spells CASSYARGTGEQFF. The CDR3, as DNA: TGTGCCAGCAGTTACGCCCGGGGGACGGGGGAGCAGTTCTTC.

V usage is TRBV27 and J usage is TRBJ2-7; possible D gene TRBD2, 6 bases. The V end was cut by 0 bases, the J end by 1 base, with 13 bases between. The CDR3 loop spans 16 amino acids. Germline loops: CDR1 MNHEY, CDR2 SMNVEV (reference sequence). This chain's CDR3 is CASSLSIVAASYEQYF. The CDR3 nucleotides are TGTGCCAGCAGTTTATCGATAGTAGCGGCTTCCTACGAGCAGTACTTC.

The rearrangement links TRBV27 to TRBJ2-2; 8 bases line up with TRBD1. Germline V CDR1 and CDR2: MNHEY, SMNVEV (reference sequence). With V trimmed by 5 bases and J by 5 bases, 10 bases remained unmatched. The CDR3 has 16 residues. CDR3 in DNA: TGTGCCAGCAGTCTACTCCGACAGGGGTGGACCGGGGAGCTGTTTTTT. Protein product: CASSLLRQGWTGELFF.

In DNA, the CDR3 is TGTGCCAGCAGCCATACCGGGACAGGGGATTCACCCCTCCACTTT. Translated, it gives CASSHTGTGDSPLHF. The gene calls are TRBV5-4 and TRBJ1-6; 10 nucleotides line up with TRBD1. Germline CDR1 is SGHNT and CDR2 is YYREEE (reference sequence). The CDR3 is made up of 15 amino acids. After removal of 4 bases from V and 8 bases from J, the junction contained 6 bases not matched to a gene.

This chain connects TRBV6-6 to TRBJ1-2, with 7 positions matching TRBD1. Germline-derived CDR1 and CDR2 are MNHNY and SVGAGI (reference sequence). The CDR3 has 15 amino acids. After removal of 2 bases from V and 7 bases from J, the junction contained 10 bases not matched to a gene. The CDR3 region has the DNA TGTGCCAGCAGTTACAATTTACAGGGGCTAGGTGGCTACACCTTC. Its translation: CASSYNLQGLGGYTF.

The genes are TRBV14 and TRBJ1-1; D is perhaps TRBD1 (5 bases). Trimming shortened V by 4 bases and J by 3 bases, and 18 bases separated the two germline ends. Per the germline V gene, CDR1 is SGHDN and CDR2 is FVKESK. CDR3 length: 16 residues. CDR3 in amino acids: CASSRFLTAPDTEAFF. In DNA form, the CDR3 reads TGTGCCAGCAGCCGATTTTTGACAGCTCCCGACACTGAAGCTTTCTTT. Complete variable domain (other parts from reference TRBV14 and TRBJ1-1): EAGVTQFPSHSVIEKGQTVTLRCDPISGHDNLYWYRRVMGKEIKFLLHFVKESKQDESGMPNNRFLAERTGGTYSTLKVQPAELEDSGVYFCASSRFLTAPDTEAFFGQGTRLTVV.

The CDR3 here is CASSGRLAGIGYNEQFF. The CDR3 DNA sequence: TGTGCCAGTAGTGGACGACTAGCGGGAATCGGGTACAATGAGCAGTTCTTC. This sequence joins TRBV19 and TRBJ2-1; 11 bases line up with TRBD2. The CDR3 is made up of 17 amino acids. CDR1 is LNHDA, CDR2 SQIVND, per germline (reference sequence). The J segment lost 4 bases and the V segment lost 5 bases, leaving 10 bases of the junction unmatched.

V gene TRBV11-3 combines with J gene TRBJ1-2; 7 positions agree with TRBD1. Germline V gives CDR1 SGHNT, CDR2 YENEEA. With V trimmed by 7 bases and J by 0 bases, 17 bases remained unmatched. This CDR3 has 18 residues. CDR3 in amino acids: CASTIFIRGDSSNYGYTF. The CDR3 DNA sequence: TGTGCCAGCACCATATTCATAAGGGGGGACAGCTCTAACTATGGCTACACCTTC.

The CDR3 DNA reads TGTGCCAGCAGCCCAGAAACCGGGGTGGGCACAGATACGCAGTATTTT. This translates into CASSPETGVGTDTQYF. V gene TRBV9 combines with J gene TRBJ2-3; D is possibly TRBD2 (5 bases). The CDR3 is 16 residues long. V lost 4 bases, J lost 1 base, and 16 bases lay in between. CDR1 SGDLS and CDR2 YYNGEE come from the germline V gene.

This clone was seen just once. In DNA form, the CDR3 reads TGTGCCTGGAGTACGACAGGGGGAACGACTGAAGCTTTCTTT. This codes for CAWSTTGGTTEAFF. The V call is TRBV30, the J call TRBJ1-1; TRBD1 agrees at 9 bases. The CDR3 consists of 14 residues. V shed 2 bases and J 5 bases; nucleotides not matched to a gene: 6. The germline gives CDR1 GTSNPN, CDR2 SVGIG (reference sequence).

The CDR3 here is CAWSGITQQYF. The CDR3 nucleotides read TGTGCCTGGAGTGGGATAACCCAGCAGTACTTC. The chain uses TRBV30 and TRBJ2-7; no clear D. The V gene's germline CDR1 is GTSNPN and CDR2 SVGIG (reference sequence). The CDR3 is 11 amino acids. The V end was cut by 1 base, the J end by 8 bases, with 9 bases between.

Remarks on this clone: A junction boundary mismatches the germline segment, possibly from a read error. The rearrangement uses TRBV14 and TRBJ2-7; TRBD2 matches 10 bases. Germline loops: CDR1 SGHDN, CDR2 FVKESK. CDR3 length: 15 residues. The CDR3 coding sequence is TGTGCTAGCAGCCAAGTGGGACTAGCGTCCCTGGAGCAGTACTTC. It yields the protein CASSQVGLASLEQYF. The variable domain in full, completed from reference TRBV14 and TRBJ2-7, reads EAGVTQFPSHSVIEKGQTVTLRCDPISGHDNLYWYRRVMGKEIKFLLHFVKESKQDESGMPNNRFLAERTGGTYSTLKVQPAELEDSGVYFCASSQVGLASLEQYFGPGTRLTVT.

The chain carries TRBV27 and TRBJ2-2, with 7 bases lining up with TRBD2. This CDR3 is 14 amino acids long. V lost 5 bases and J lost 2; bases outside the gene matches: 2. Germline CDR1 is MNHEY and CDR2 is SMNVEV (reference sequence). The CDR3 reads CASSGGVNTGELFF. CDR3 coding DNA: TGTGCCAGCAGTGGGGGGGTCAACACCGGGGAGCTGTTTTTT.

As for this clone: One end of the junction fails to match germline, which may point to a read error. The V call is TRBV7-7, the J call TRBJ2-3; a weak D match, TRBD2 (5 bases). There are 14 residues in the CDR3. CDR1 and CDR2 from the germline V gene are SSHAT and FNYEAQ (reference sequence). The CDR3 is CASSLGGFTDTQYF. Written as DNA, the CDR3 is TGTGCTAGCAGCTTAGGAGGATTCACAGATACGCAGTATTTT.

The CDR3 nucleotides are TGTGCCAGCAGCTTTGGGGGACTAGCGGGAAACGAGCAGTACTTC. Its translation is CASSFGGLAGNEQYF. The V and J genes are TRBV7-2 and TRBJ2-7; 13 bases align to TRBD2. Looked up from germline, CDR1 is SGHTA and CDR2 is FQGNSA. The CDR3 spans 15 residues. V lost 3 bases, J lost 5 bases, and 4 bases stayed unmatched.

The gene calls are TRBV7-2 and TRBJ1-2; the D is unclear. CDR3 length equals 14 residues. The germline gives CDR1 SGHTA, CDR2 FQGNSA. Between the trimmed V and J ends, which lost 3 bases and 2 bases, there was a span of 10 bases. Written as DNA, the CDR3 is TGTGCCAGCAGCTTTGTCGGGCCCAACTATGGCTACACCTTC. This sequence encodes CASSFVGPNYGYTF.

The J gene is TRBJ1-5, the V gene TRBV6-7; weak D call: TRBD1 (5 bases). TRBV6-7 is an ORF, and what it does is uncertain. The CDR3 totals 16 residues. Between the trimmed V and J ends, which lost 6 bases and 0 bases, there was a span of 15 bases. The CDR3 loop reads CASRPGHLVSNQPQHF. DNA of the CDR3: TGTGCCAGCAGACCTGGACACCTAGTTAGCAATCAGCCCCAGCATTTT.